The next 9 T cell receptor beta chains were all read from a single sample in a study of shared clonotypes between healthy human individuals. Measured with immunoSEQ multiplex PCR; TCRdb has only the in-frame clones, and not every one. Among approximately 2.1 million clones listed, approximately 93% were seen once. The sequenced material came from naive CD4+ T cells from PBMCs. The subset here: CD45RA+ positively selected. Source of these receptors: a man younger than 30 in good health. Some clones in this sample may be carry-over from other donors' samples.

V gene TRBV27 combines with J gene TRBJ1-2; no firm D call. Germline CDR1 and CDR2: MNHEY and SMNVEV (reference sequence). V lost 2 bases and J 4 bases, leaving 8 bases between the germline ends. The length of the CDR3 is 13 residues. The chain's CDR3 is CASSLVVGYGYTF. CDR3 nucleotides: TGTGCCAGCAGTTTAGTGGTCGGCTATGGCTACACCTTC.

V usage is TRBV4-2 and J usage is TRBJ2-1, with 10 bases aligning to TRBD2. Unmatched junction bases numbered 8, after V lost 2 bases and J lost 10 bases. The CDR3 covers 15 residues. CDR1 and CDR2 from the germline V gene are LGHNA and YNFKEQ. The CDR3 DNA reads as TGTGCCAGCAGCCAAAAAATAGCGGGAGGTGTCGAGCAGTTCTTC. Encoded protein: CASSQKIAGGVEQFF.

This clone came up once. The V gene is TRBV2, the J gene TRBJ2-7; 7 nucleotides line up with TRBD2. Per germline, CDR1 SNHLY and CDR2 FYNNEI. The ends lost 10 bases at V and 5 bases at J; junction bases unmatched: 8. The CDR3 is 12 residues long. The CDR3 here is CAISGTGDEQYF. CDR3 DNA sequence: TGTGCCATCAGCGGGACCGGGGACGAGCAGTACTTC. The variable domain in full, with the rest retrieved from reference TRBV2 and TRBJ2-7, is EPEVTQTPSHQVTQMGQEVILRCVPISNHLYFYWYRQILGQKVEFLVSFYNNEISEKSEIFDDQFSVERPDGSNFTLKIRSTKLEDSAMYFCAISGTGDEQYFGPGTRLTVT.

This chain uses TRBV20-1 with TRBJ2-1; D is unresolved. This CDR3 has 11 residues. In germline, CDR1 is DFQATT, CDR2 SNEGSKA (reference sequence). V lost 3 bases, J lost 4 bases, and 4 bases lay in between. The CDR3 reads CSASEYNEQFF. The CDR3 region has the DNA TGCAGTGCTAGCGAGTACAATGAGCAGTTCTTC.

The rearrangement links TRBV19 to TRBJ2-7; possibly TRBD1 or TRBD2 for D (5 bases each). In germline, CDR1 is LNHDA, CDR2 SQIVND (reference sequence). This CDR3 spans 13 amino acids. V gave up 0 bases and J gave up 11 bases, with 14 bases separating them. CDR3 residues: CASSIDAEGFKYF. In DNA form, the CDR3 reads TGTGCCAGTAGTATAGATGCAGAGGGGTTCAAGTACTTC.

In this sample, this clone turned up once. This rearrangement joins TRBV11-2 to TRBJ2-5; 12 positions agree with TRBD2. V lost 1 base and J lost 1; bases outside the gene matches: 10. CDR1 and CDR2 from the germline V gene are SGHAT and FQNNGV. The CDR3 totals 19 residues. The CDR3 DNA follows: TGTGCCAGCAGCTTAGGCGGGACTAGCGGGCCCACCCCCCAAGAGACCCAGTACTTC. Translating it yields CASSLGGTSGPTPQETQYF.

CDR3 coding DNA: TGTGCCAGCAGTCCCATACGGACGGTCTACGGCACTGAAGCTTTCTTT. This encodes CASSPIRTVYGTEAFF. The chain carries TRBV28 and TRBJ1-1, with D hard to call. V shed 5 bases and J shed 4 bases, with 20 bases lying between them. The CDR3 is 16 amino acids. Germline V gene lookup returns CDR1 MDHEN and CDR2 SYDVKM.

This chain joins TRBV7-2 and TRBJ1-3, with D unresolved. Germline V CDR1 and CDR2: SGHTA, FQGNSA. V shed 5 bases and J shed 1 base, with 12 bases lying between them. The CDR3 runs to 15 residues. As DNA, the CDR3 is TGTGCCAGCAGCCCTGGCGGGGTATCTGGAAACACCATATATTTT. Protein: CASSPGGVSGNTIYF.

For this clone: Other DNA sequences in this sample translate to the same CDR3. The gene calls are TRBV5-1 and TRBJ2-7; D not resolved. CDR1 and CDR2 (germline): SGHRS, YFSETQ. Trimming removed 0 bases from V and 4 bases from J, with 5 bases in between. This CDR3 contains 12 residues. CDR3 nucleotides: TGCGCCAGCAGCTTGGGCCAATACGAGCAGTACTTC. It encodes CASSLGQYEQYF.